A selection of T cell receptor beta chains follows, all from one sample in a study of early T cells in non-severe SARS-CoV-2 infection. TCRdb analysed the 5' RACE reads with MiXCR anew, one entry per CDR3 protein. The data show some 100,000 distinct CDR3 sequences, about 14% seen once. The specimen was whole blood. All receptors come from an adult who was a healthcare worker with PCR-confirmed SARS-CoV-2 infection or an uninfected control (not recorded which). Each CDR3 is given with its conserved first and last residue. D genes are given only for firm matches. The listing skips clone size in some rows; elsewhere it reads once, few, many or a size class.

few | TRBJ2-3 | TRBV29-1 | . | CSVEGADTQYF | TGCAGCGTTGAGGGAGCAGATACGCAGTATTTT
. | TRBJ2-1 | TRBV7-2 | TRBD2 | CASSPLIAGWPMGQFF | TGTGCCAGCAGCCCCTTGATAGCGGGGTGGCCGATGGGACAGTTCTTC
. | TRBJ1-1 | TRBV5-1 | TRBD1 | CASSGTGSSEAFF | TGCGCCAGCAGCGGGACAGGGAGTTCTGAAGCTTTCTTT
few | TRBJ1-6 | TRBV12-3/TRBV12-4 | TRBD1 | CASSGGLDRTRSPLHF | TGTGCCAGCAGTGGGGGATTGGACAGGACGCGCTCACCCCTCCACTTT
few | TRBJ1-2 | TRBV3-1 | . | CASSQVPQGNYGYTF | TGTGCCAGCAGCCAAGTTCCCCAGGGGAACTATGGCTACACCTTC
. | TRBJ2-5 | TRBV15 | . | CATSKTSRQETQYF | TGTGCCACCAGCAAAACTAGCCGGCAAGAGACCCAGTACTTC
few | TRBJ1-5 | TRBV19 | . | CASRWDNNNQPQHF | TGTGCCAGTAGGTGGGACAACAACAATCAGCCCCAGCATTTT
few | TRBJ1-3 | TRBV10-3 | . | CAIMKENAGNTIYF | TGTGCCATCATGAAGGAAAACGCTGGAAACACCATATATTTT
. | TRBJ2-1 | TRBV29-1 | . | CSVDVSGRNEQFF | TGCAGCGTTGATGTGTCAGGGCGGAATGAGCAGTTCTTC
. | TRBJ2-5 | TRBV7-2 | . | CASSLGARQETQYF | TGTGCCAGCAGCTTAGGGGCGCGCCAAGAGACCCAGTACTTC
. | TRBJ2-3 | TRBV29-1 | . | CSVEGGRGWDDTQYF | TGCAGCGTTGAAGGGGGTCGGGGATGGGACGATACGCAGTATTTT
. | TRBJ2-1 | TRBV9 | TRBD1 | CASSETGHEQFF | TGTGCCAGCAGCGAGACAGGGCATGAGCAGTTCTTC
. | TRBJ1-1 | TRBV29-1 | . | CSVGGAEAFF | TGCAGCGTTGGAGGGGCTGAAGCTTTCTTT
. | TRBJ1-1 | TRBV15 | TRBD1 | CATSRAPGQKNTEAFF | TGTGCCACCAGCAGGGCGCCGGGACAGAAAAACACTGAAGCTTTCTTT
few | TRBJ1-2 | TRBV3-1 | TRBD1 | CASSQDFQGAVGYTF | TGTGCCAGCAGCCAAGATTTCCAGGGGGCGGTTGGCTACACCTTC
many | TRBJ1-6 | TRBV9 | . | CASSVGQGYSPLHF | TGTGCCAGCAGCGTAGGCCAGGGTTACTCACCCCTCCACTTT
few | TRBJ1-1 | TRBV29-1 | . | CSVGQPTEAFF | TGCAGCGTCGGACAGCCCACTGAAGCTTTCTTT
. | TRBJ2-1 | TRBV20-1 | TRBD1 | CSAYAPQDRGLNEQFF | TGCAGTGCCTACGCTCCCCAGGACAGGGGCCTGAATGAGCAGTTCTTC
few | TRBJ2-1 | TRBV7-6 | . | CASSFSSYNEQFF | TGTGCCAGCAGCTTCAGCTCCTACAATGAGCAGTTCTTC
. | TRBJ1-5 | TRBV19 | . | CASSIDLEEGSNQPQHF | TGTGCCAGTAGTATAGATCTTGAAGAGGGTAGCAATCAGCCCCAGCATTTT
few | TRBJ2-2 | TRBV29-1 | . | CSAWDETGELFF | TGCAGCGCTTGGGACGAAACCGGGGAGCTGTTTTTT
many | TRBJ2-2 | TRBV3-1 | . | CASSQAGTGELFF | TGTGCCAGCAGCCAAGCGGGCACCGGGGAGCTGTTTTTT
. | TRBJ2-1 | TRBV21-1 | . | CASSVGGPRPYNEQFF | TGTGCCAGCAGCGTAGGGGGGCCGCGCCCGTACAATGAGCAGTTCTTC
few | TRBJ2-1 | TRBV7-2 | TRBD1 | CASSLGTGYPGDEQFF | TGTGCCAGCAGCTTGGGGACAGGGTACCCTGGGGATGAGCAGTTCTTC
many | TRBJ2-4 | TRBV27 | TRBD1 | CASSPRQGDRAKNIQYF | TGTGCCAGCAGTCCACGACAGGGGGACAGGGCCAAAAACATTCAGTACTTC
. | TRBJ2-1 | TRBV5-1 | . | CASSLAGDNEQFF | TGCGCCAGCAGCTTGGCCGGAGACAATGAGCAGTTCTTC
few | TRBJ1-1 | TRBV3-1 | . | CASSQQARGTEAFF | TGTGCCAGCAGCCAACAGGCGAGGGGCACTGAAGCTTTCTTT
many | TRBJ1-2 | TRBV18 | . | CASSPGGGHGYTF | TGTGCCAGCTCACCCGGAGGAGGGCATGGCTACACCTTC